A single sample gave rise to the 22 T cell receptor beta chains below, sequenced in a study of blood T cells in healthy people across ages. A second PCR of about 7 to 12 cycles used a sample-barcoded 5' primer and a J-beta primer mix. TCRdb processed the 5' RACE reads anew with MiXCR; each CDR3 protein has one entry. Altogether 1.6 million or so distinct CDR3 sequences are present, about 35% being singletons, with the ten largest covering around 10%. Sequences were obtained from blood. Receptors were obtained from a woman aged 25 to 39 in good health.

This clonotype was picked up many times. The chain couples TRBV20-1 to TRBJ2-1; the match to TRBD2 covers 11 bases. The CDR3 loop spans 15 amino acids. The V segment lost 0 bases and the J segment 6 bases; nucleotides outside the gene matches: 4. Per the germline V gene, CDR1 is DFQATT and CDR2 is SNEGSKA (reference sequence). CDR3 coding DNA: TGCAGTGCTAGAGATTCGACTAGCGGGACCAATGAGCAGTTCTTC. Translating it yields CSARDSTSGTNEQFF.

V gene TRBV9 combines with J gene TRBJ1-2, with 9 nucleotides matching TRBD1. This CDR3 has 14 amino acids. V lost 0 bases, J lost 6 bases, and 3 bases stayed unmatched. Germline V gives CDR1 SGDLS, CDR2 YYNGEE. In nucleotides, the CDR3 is TGTGCCAGCAGCGTAGATGGGACAGGGAATGGCTACACCTTC. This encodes CASSVDGTGNGYTF.

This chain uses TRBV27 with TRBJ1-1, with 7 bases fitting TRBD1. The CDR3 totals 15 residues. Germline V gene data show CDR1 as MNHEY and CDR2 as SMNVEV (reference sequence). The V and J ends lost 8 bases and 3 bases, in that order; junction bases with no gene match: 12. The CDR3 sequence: CASRLGQGVYTEAFF. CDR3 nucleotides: TGTGCCAGCCGCCTGGGGCAGGGGGTTTACACTGAAGCTTTCTTT.

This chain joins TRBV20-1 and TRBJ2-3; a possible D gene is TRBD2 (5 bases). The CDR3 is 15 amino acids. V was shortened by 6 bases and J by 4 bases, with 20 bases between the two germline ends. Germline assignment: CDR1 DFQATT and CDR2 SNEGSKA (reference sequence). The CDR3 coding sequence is TGCAGTGCCCAGAACAGCGGCCCGTTCCCAGATACGCAGTATTTT. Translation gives CSAQNSGPFPDTQYF.

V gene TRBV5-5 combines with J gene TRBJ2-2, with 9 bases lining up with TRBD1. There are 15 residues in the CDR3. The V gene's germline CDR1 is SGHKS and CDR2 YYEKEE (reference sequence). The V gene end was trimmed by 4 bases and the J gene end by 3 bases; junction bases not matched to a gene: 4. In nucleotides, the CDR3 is TGTGCCAGCAGCCCTGACAGGGGGGACACCGGGGAGCTGTTTTTT. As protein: CASSPDRGDTGELFF.

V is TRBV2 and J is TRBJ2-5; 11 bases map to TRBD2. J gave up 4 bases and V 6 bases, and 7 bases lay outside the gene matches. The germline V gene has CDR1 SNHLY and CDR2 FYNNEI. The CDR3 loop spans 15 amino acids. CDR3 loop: CASSRRGTSGETQYF. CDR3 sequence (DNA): TGTGCCAGCAGCCGAAGAGGGACTAGCGGAGAGACCCAGTACTTC. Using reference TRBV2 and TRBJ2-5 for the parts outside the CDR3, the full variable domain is EPEVTQTPSHQVTQMGQEVILRCVPISNHLYFYWYRQILGQKVEFLVSFYNNEISEKSEIFDDQFSVERPDGSNFTLKIRSTKLEDSAMYFCASSRRGTSGETQYFGPGTRLLVL.

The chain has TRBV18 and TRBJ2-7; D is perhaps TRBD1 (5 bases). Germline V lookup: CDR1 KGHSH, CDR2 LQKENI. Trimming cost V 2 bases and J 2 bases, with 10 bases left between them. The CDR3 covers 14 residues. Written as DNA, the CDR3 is TGTGCCAGCTCACCAACGGCAGGGACCTACGAGCAGTACTTC. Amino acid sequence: CASSPTAGTYEQYF.

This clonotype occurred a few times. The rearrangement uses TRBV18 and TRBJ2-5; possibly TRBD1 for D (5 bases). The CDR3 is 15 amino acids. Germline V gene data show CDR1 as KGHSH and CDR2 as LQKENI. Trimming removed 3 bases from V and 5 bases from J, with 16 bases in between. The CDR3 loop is CASSPLLQELETQYF. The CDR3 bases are TGTGCCAGCTCACCCCTACTACAGGAATTGGAGACCCAGTACTTC. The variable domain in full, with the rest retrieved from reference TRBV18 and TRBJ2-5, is NAGVMQNPRHLVRRRGQEARLRCSPMKGHSHVYWYRQLPEEGLKFMVYLQKENIIDESGMPKERFSAEFPKEGPSILRIQQVVRGDSAAYFCASSPLLQELETQYFGPGTRLLVL.

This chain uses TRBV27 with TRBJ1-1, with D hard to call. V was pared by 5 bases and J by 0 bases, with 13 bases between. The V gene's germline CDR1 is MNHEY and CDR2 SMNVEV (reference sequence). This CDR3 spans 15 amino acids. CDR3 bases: TGTGCCAGCAGTCTGATCCAGGCCATGAACACTGAAGCTTTCTTT. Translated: CASSLIQAMNTEAFF.

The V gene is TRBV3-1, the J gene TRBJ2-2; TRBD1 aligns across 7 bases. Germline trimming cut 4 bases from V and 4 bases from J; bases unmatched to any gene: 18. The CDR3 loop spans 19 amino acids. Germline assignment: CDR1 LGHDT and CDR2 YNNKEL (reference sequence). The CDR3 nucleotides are TGTGCCAGCAGCCCGACGCTAAGTGCCACAGGGGTCAGCACCGGGGAGCTGTTTTTT. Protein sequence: CASSPTLSATGVSTGELFF. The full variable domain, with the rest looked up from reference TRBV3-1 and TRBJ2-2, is DTAVSQTPKYLVTQMGNDKSIKCEQNLGHDTMYWYKQDSKKFLKIMFSYNNKELIINETVPNRFSPKSPDKAHLNLHINSLELGDSAVYFCASSPTLSATGVSTGELFFGEGSRLTVL.

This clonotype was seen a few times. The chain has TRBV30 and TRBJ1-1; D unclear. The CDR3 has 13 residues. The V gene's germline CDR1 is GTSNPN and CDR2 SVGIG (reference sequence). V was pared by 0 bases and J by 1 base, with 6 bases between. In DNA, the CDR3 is TGTGCCTGGAGTGTTAGGGAGAACACTGAAGCTTTCTTT. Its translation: CAWSVRENTEAFF.

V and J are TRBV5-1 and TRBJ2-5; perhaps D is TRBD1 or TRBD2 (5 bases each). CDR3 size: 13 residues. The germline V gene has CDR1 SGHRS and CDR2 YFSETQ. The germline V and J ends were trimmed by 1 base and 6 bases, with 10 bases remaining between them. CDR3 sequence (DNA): TGCGCCAGCAGCTTGCGAGGGGATCAGACCCAGTACTTC. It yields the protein CASSLRGDQTQYF.

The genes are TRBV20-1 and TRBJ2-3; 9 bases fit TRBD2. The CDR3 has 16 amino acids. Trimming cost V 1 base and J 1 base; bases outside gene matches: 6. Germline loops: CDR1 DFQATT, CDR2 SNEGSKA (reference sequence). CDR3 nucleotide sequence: TGCAGTGCTAGAGGAGTGGCGGGGGGGCGCACAGATACGCAGTATTTT. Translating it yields CSARGVAGGRTDTQYF.

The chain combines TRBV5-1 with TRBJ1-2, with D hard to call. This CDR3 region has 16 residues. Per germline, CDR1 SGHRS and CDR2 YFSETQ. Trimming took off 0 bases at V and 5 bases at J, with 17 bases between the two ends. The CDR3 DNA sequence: TGCGCCAGCAGCTTGGGGACGAGTGGAGTTTTTTATGGCTACACCTTC. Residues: CASSLGTSGVFYGYTF.

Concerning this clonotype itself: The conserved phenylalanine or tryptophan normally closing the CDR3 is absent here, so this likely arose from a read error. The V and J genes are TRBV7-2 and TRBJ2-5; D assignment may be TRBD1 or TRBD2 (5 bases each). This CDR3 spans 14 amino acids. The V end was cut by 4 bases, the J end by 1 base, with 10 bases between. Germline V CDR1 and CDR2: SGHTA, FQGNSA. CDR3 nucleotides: TGTGCCAGCAGCTGGGGACGGATCCAAGAGACCCAGTACTTA. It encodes CASSWGRIQETQYL.

CDR3 sequence: CASRSMTGVNTEAFF. Written as DNA, the CDR3 is TGTGCCAGCAGGTCAATGACAGGGGTGAACACTGAAGCTTTCTTT. The chain is built from TRBV27 and TRBJ1-1, with 8 bases identical to TRBD1. The CDR3 loop spans 15 amino acids. Trimming removed 6 bases from V and 0 bases from J; junction bases left unmatched: 6. Per germline, CDR1 MNHEY and CDR2 SMNVEV (reference sequence).

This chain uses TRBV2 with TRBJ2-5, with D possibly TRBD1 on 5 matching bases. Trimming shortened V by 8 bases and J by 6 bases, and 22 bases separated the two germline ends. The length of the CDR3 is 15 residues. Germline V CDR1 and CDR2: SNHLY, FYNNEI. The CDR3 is CASPSLSGLEQTQYF. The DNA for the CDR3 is TGTGCCAGCCCTTCACTTTCAGGGCTTGAACAGACCCAGTACTTC. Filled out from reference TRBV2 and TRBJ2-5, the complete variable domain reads EPEVTQTPSHQVTQMGQEVILRCVPISNHLYFYWYRQILGQKVEFLVSFYNNEISEKSEIFDDQFSVERPDGSNFTLKIRSTKLEDSAMYFCASPSLSGLEQTQYFGPGTRLLVL.

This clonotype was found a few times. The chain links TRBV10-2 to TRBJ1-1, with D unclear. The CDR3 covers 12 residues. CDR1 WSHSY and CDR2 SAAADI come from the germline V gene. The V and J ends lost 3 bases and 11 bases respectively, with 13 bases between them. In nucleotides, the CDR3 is TGCGCCAGCAGTGATAGGGCCGGAGGGGCTTTCTTT. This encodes CASSDRAGGAFF.

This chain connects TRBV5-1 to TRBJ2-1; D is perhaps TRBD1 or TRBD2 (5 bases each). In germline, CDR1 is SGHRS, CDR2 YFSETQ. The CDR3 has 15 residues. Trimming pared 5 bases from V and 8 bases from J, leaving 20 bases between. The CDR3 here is CASRIGTGIVDEQFF. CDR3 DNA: TGCGCCAGCAGAATCGGGACGGGAATAGTCGATGAGCAGTTCTTC.

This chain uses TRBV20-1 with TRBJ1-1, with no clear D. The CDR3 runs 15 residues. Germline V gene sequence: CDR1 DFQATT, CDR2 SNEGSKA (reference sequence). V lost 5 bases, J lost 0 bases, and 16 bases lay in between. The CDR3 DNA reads TGCAGTGCTCCTTTACCGCCTCTCATGAACACTGAAGCTTTCTTT. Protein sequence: CSAPLPPLMNTEAFF.

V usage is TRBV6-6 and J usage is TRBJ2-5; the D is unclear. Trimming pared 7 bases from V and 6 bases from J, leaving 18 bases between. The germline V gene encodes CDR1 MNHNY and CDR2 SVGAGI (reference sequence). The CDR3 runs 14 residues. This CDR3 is CASNFDRTSKTQYF. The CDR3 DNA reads TGTGCCAGCAATTTCGACCGAACCTCCAAGACCCAGTACTTC.

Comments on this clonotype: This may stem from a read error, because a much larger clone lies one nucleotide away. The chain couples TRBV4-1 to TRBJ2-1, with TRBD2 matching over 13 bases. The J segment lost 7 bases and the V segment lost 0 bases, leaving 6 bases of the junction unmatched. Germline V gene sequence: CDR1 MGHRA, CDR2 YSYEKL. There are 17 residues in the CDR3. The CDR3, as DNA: TGCGCCAGCAGCCAAGATTGCACTAGCGGGGGGGCAAATGAGCAGTTCTTC. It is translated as CASSQDCTSGGANEQFF.